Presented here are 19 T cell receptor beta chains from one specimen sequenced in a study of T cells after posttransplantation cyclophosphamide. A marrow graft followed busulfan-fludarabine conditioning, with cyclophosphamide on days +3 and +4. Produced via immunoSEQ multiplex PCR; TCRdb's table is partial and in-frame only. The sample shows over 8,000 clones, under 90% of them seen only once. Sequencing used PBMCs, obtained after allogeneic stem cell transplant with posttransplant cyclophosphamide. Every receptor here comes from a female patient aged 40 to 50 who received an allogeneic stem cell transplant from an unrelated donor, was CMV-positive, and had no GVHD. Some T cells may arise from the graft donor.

This CDR3 reads CASSLERLAGKADTQYF. For the CDR3, the DNA is TGTGCCAGCAGCTTAGAGCGACTAGCGGGGAAGGCGGATACGCAGTATTTT. The rearrangement uses TRBV7-9 and TRBJ2-3, with 11 bases lining up with TRBD2. Trimming at V came to 1 base and at J to 6 bases, leaving 9 bases not matched to a gene. Germline-derived CDR1 and CDR2 are SEHNR and FQNEAQ (reference sequence). The CDR3 consists of 17 residues.

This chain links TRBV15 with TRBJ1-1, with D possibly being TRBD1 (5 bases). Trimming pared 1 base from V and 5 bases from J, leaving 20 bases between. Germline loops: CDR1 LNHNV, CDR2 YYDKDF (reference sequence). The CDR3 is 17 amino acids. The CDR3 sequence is CATSRAQGGRLGTEAFF. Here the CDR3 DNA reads TGTGCCACCAGCAGAGCCCAGGGAGGGCGTTTGGGTACTGAAGCTTTCTTT. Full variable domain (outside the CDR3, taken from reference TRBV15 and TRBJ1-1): DAMVIQNPRYQVTQFGKPVTLSCSQTLNHNVMYWYQQKSSQAPKLLFHYYDKDFNNEADTPDNFQSRRPNTSFCFLDIRSPGLGDTAMYLCATSRAQGGRLGTEAFFGQGTRLTVV.

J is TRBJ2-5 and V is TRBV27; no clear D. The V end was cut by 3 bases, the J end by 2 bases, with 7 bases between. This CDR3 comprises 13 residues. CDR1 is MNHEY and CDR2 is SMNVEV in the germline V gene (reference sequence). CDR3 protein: CASSFDSQETQYF. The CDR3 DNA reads TGTGCCAGCAGTTTCGACTCTCAAGAGACCCAGTACTTC.

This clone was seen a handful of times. CDR3 nucleotide sequence: TGCGCCAGCAGTTACTCCGGGACAGGGGGCCGGCAGCCCCAGCATTTT. Protein: CASSYSGTGGRQPQHF. The chain couples TRBV4-1 to TRBJ1-5, with 12 bases that match TRBD1. The trim removed 6 bases at V and 7 bases at J, leaving 10 bases unmatched. The CDR3 loop spans 16 amino acids. CDR1 and CDR2 (germline): MGHRA, YSYEKL.

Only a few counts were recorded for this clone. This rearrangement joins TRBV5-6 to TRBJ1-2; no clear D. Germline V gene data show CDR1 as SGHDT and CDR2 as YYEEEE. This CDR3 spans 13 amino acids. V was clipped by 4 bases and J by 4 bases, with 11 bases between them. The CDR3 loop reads CASSTQDFYGYTF. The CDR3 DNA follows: TGTGCCAGCAGCACGCAGGACTTCTATGGCTACACCTTC.

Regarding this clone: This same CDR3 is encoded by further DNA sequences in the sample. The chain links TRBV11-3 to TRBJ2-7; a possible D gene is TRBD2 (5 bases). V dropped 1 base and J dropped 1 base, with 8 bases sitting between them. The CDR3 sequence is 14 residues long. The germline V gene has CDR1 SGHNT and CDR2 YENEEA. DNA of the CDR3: TGTGCCAGCAGCTTAGGAGGGCAATCCTACGAGCAGTACTTC. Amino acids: CASSLGGQSYEQYF.

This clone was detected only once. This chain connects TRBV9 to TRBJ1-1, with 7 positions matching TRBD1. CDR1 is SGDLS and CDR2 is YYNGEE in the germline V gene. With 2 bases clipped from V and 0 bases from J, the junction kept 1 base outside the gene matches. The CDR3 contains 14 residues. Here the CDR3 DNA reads TGTGCCAGCAGCGTCGACAGGGTGAACACTGAAGCTTTCTTT. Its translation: CASSVDRVNTEAFF.

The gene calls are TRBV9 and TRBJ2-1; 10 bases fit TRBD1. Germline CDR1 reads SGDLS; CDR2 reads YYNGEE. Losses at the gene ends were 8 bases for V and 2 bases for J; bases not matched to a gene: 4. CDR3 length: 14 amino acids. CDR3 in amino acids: CASSGTGAYNEQFF. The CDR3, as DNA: TGTGCCAGTTCCGGGACAGGGGCCTACAATGAGCAGTTCTTC.

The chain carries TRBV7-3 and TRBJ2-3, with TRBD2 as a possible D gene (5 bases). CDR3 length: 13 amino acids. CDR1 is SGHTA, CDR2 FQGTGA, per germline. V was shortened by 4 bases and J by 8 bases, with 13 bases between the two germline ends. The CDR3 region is CASSSRVEGTQYF. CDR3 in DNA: TGTGCCAGCAGCTCTAGAGTCGAGGGTACGCAGTATTTT.

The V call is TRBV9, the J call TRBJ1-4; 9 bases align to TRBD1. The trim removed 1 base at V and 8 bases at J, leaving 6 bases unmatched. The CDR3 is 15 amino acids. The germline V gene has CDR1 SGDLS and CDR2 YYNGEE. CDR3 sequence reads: CASSVSRQGVEKLFF. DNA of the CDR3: TGTGCCAGCAGCGTATCTAGACAGGGGGTGGAAAAACTGTTTTTT.

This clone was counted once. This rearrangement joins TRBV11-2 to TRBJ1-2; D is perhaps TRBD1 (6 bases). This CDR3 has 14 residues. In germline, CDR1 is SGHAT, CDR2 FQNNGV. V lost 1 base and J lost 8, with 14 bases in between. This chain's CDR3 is CASSLVGTPYGYTF. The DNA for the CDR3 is TGTGCCAGCAGCTTAGTGGGGACACCCTACGGCTACACCTTC.

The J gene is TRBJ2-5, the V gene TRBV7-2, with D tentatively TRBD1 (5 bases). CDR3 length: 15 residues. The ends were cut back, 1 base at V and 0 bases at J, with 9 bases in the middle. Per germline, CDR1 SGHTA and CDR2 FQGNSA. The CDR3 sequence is CASSLGGADQETQYF. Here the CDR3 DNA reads TGTGCCAGCAGCTTAGGGGGCGCAGACCAAGAGACCCAGTACTTC.

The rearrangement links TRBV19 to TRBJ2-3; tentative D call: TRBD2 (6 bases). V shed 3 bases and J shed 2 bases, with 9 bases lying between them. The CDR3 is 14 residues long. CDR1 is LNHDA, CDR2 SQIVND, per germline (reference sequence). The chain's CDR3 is CASSITGVTDTQYF. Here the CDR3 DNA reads TGTGCCAGTAGTATTACGGGAGTCACAGATACGCAGTATTTT.

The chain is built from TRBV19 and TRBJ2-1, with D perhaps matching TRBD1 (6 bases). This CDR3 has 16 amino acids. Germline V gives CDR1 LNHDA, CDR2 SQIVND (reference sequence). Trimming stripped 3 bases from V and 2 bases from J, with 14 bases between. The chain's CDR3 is CASSIFQGTPYNEQFF. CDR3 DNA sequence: TGTGCCAGTAGTATCTTCCAGGGGACCCCCTACAATGAGCAGTTCTTC.

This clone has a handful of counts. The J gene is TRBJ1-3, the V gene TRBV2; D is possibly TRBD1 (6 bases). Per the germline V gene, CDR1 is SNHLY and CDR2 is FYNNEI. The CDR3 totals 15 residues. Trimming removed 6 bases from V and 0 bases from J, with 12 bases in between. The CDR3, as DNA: TGTGCCAGCAGCCTCAACAGGGACTCTGGAAACACCATATATTTT. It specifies CASSLNRDSGNTIYF.

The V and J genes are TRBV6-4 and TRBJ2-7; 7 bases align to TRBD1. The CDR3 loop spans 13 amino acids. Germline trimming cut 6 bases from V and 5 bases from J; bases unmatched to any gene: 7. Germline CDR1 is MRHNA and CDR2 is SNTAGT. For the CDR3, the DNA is TGTGCCAGCAGCAGACAGGGATTTGACGAGCAGTACTTC. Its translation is CASSRQGFDEQYF.

This CDR3 reads CASSPGGGGSNNSPLHF. The CDR3 DNA follows: TGTGCCAGCAGCCCAGGAGGAGGTGGGTCGAATAATTCACCCCTCCACTTT. This chain links TRBV5-4 with TRBJ1-6; D uncertain. Germline V gene data show CDR1 as SGHNT and CDR2 as YYREEE (reference sequence). This CDR3 contains 17 residues. Trimming cost V 4 bases and J 5 bases, with 19 bases left between them.

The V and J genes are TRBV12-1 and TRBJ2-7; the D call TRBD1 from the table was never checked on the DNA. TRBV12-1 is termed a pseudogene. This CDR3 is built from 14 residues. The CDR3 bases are TGTGCCAGCAGCTTTGGCGGACAGGGCTACGAGCAGTACTTC. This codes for CASSFGGQGYEQYF.

CDR3 sequence (DNA): TGCGCCAGCAGCTTGGACACCATAGCTGAGACCCAGTACTTC. Translating it yields CASSLDTIAETQYF. This rearrangement joins TRBV5-1 to TRBJ2-5; D unclear. CDR3 length: 14 residues. V gave up 0 bases and J gave up 5 bases, with 11 bases separating them. Germline-derived CDR1 and CDR2 are SGHRS and YFSETQ. Using reference TRBV5-1 and TRBJ2-5 for the parts outside the CDR3, the full variable domain is KAGVTQTPRYLIKTRGQQVTLSCSPISGHRSVSWYQQTPGQGLQFLFEYFSETQRNKGNFPGRFSGRQFSNSRSEMNVSTLELGDSALYLCASSLDTIAETQYFGPGTRLLVL.